The clone carrying this TCR beta chain was seen a handful of times. This entry belongs to a study of blood T cell repertoires in COVID-19. Across the whole study: PBMCs, B-cell-depleted T cells, or T cells were the source of the cDNA or gDNA that made up the material.

Looked up from germline, CDR1 is WNHNN and CDR2 is SYGVQD (reference sequence). V was pared by 2 bases and J by 10 bases, with 12 bases between. This CDR3 comprises 13 residues. The table came from immunoSEQ multiplex PCR; TCRdb's copy has only in-frame clones and leaves some out. In the table there are roughly 150,000 clones, approximately 78% of which are singletons. This TCR was recovered from a woman aged 50 to 60 who had recovered from COVID-19. Sequencing was done on a sample of PBMCs or T cells enriched from blood (not recorded which). The V call is TRBV10-1, the J call TRBJ2-1, with D maybe TRBD1 (6 bases). The CDR3 DNA sequence: TGCGCCAGCAGTGAGCCAGACGGACAGGAGCAGTTCTTC. Translating gives CASSEPDGQEQFF.